This TCR beta chain is from a study of T cells expressing NK-cell markers. The length of the CDR3 is 15 residues. The germline V gene has CDR1 SEHNR and CDR2 FQNEAQ (reference sequence). Notes on the study in general: CD8+ T cells in over five donors included dominant NKG2C+ clonotypes at about 1.0-7.5%. The HCMV specificity of the expanded NKG2C+ T cell clones stayed unresolved.

From the 5' RACE reads, TCRdb lists one entry per CDR3 protein and no DNA. Recorded for this sample: 500,000 or so distinct CDR3 sequences. Remarks on this clonotype: Antigen specificity is unknown.

This TCR was sampled from a man younger than 35 in good health. The sample comprised blood T cells: a sorted CD56 or NKG2C T cell subset, CD4+ or CD8+ T cells, or bulk PBMC T cells (not recorded which). The chain carries TRBV7-9 and TRBJ2-3; absent DNA, TCRdb's TRBD1 call cannot be checked. CDR3 sequence reads: CASSLVQGFTDTQYF.